This TCR beta chain was captured in a study of blood T cell repertoires in COVID-19. The wider study: Researchers got acute and convalescent COVID-19 samples from the United States, Italy and Spain. T cells, B-cell-depleted T cells, or PBMCs provided the cDNA or gDNA that served as material.

Sequencing used immunoSEQ multiplex PCR; TCRdb keeps in-frame clones, though not all of them. The sample yields around 100,000 clones, roughly 83% seen once. J lost 4 bases, V lost 5 bases, and 11 bases had no gene match. CDR1 is LNHDA, CDR2 SQIVND, per germline (reference sequence). The CDR3 contains 16 residues. The rearrangement joins TRBV19 to TRBJ2-3; 8 positions match TRBD2. The sequencing sample was made of peripheral blood. The receptor comes from a woman older than 75 with active or convalescent COVID-19. The CDR3 protein is CASSRTGTRGADTQYF. The CDR3 nucleotides read TGTGCCAGTAGTCGAACAGGGACTAGGGGAGCAGATACGCAGTATTTT.